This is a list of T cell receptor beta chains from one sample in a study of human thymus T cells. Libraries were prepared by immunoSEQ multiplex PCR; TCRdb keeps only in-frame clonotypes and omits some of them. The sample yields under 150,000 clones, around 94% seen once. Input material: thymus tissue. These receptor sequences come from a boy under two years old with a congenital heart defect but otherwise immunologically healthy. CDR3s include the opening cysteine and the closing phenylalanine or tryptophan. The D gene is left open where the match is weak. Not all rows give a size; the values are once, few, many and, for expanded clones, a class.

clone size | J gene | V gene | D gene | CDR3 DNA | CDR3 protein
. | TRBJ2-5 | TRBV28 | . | TGTGCCAGCAGTCCCTCGGGAGTTCCAGAGACCCAGTACTTC | CASSPSGVPETQYF
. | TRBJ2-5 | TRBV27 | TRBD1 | TGTGCCAGTCGAGGGGGCGCTGGAAAAGGGCAAGAGACCCAGTACTTC | CASRGGAGKGQETQYF
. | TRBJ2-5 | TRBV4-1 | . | TGCGCCAGCAGCCAAGTCCGTCACTCCGGGGAGACCCAGTACTTC | CASSQVRHSGETQYF
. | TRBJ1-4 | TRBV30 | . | TGTGCCTGGAGTCCCCCCCTGGGAGGTGCAAAACTGTTTTTT | CAWSPPLGGAKLFF
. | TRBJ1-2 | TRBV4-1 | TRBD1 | TGCGCCAGCAGCCAAGAGTGGGACAGGGGATTGAACTATGGCTACACCTTC | CASSQEWDRGLNYGYTF
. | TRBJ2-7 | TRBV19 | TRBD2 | TGTGCCAGTAGTTGGACTAGCGGGGGGGACTACGAGCAGTACTTC | CASSWTSGGDYEQYF
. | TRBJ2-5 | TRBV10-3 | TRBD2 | TGTGCCATCAGTGAGTCTAGCGGGGGGGCAGAGACCCAGTACTTC | CAISESSGGAETQYF
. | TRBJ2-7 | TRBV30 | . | TGTGCCTGGAGTGGCCGGGGTAACGAGCAGTACTTC | CAWSGRGNEQYF
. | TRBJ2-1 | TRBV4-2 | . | TGTGCCAGCAGCCAATCACCGGGCTCTAATATGCTCTTC | CASSQSPGSNMLF
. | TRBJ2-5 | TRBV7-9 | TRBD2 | TGTGCCAGCAGCTTGGTGGGACTAGCGGGGGAGACCCAGTACTTC | CASSLVGLAGETQYF
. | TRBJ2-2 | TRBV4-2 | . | TGTGCCAGCAGCCAAGCTCCGTGGGGGGGCCCCGGGGAGCTGTTTTTT | CASSQAPWGGPGELFF
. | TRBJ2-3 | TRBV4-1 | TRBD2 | TGCGCCAGCAGCCAACGGGGCCGGCTAGCGGGGCCGACAATGCACACAGATACGCAGTATTTT | CASSQRGRLAGPTMHTDTQYF
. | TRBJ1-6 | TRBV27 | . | TGTGCCAGCAGCCATACAGGGTCTTGGTCACCCCTCCACTTT | CASSHTGSWSPLHF
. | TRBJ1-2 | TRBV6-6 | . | TGTGCCAGCACATACTCTAACGGGGGCTACACCTTC | CASTYSNGGYTF
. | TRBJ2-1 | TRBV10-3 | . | TGTGCCATCAGGGAGCGACAGGCTGGAAATGAGCAGTTCTTC | CAIRERQAGNEQFF
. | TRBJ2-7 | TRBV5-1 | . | TGCGCCAGCAGCTTGGATGGAGGGGCCTTTTCGGAGCAGTACTTC | CASSLDGGAFSEQYF
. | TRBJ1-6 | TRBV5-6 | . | TGTGCCAGCAGCTTGTGGCCTGTAAAGTGTTCACCCCTCCACTTT | CASSLWPVKCSPLHF
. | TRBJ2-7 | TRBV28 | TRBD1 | TGTGCCAGCAGTTTATTGGACAGGGTGTTCTACGAGCAGTACTTC | CASSLLDRVFYEQYF
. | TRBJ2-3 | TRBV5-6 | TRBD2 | TGTGCCAGTAGCGCGGGGGGGCGGTCGCAGTATTTT | CASSAGGRSQYF
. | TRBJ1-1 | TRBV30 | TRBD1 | TGTGCCTGGAGCACTCCGCAGGGGGGGGACACTGAAGCTTTCTTT | CAWSTPQGGDTEAFF
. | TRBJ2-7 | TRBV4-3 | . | TGCGCCAGCAGCCCGGCTCGGGGGCCGAAAGGAACCTACGAGCAGTACTTC | CASSPARGPKGTYEQYF
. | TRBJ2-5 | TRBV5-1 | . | TGCGCCAGCAGCTCCTCGATGGGCCTGGGTGAGACCCAGTACTTC | CASSSSMGLGETQYF
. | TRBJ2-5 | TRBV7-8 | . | TGTGCCAGCAGCTCGCTTATTCCCGCTGGCGGGGCCTACCAGGAGACCCAGTACTTC | CASSSLIPAGGAYQETQYF
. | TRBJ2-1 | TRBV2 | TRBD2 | TGTGCCAGCAACCGACTAGCGGGGATGAATGAGCAGTTCTTC | CASNRLAGMNEQFF
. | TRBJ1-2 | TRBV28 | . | TGTGCCAGCAGTTTATGTGACACCCCTCTCTTCCCTAACTATGGCTACACCTTC | CASSLCDTPLFPNYGYTF
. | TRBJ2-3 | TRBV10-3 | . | TGTGCCATCAGTTCGACTAGCACAGATACGCAGTATTTT | CAISSTSTDTQYF
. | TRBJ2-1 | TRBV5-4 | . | TGTGCCAGCAGCCATACTAGCCCTGCTGGCAATGAGCAGTTCTTC | CASSHTSPAGNEQFF
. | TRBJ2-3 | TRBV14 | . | TGTGCCAGCAGCCGCACCGGGACTGGGCAACCAGATACGCAGTATTTT | CASSRTGTGQPDTQYF
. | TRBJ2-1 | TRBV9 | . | TGTGCCAGCAGCGCTCGATCTAGAGAAGTCAATGAGCAGTTCTTC | CASSARSREVNEQFF
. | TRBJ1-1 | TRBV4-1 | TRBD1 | TGCGCCAGCAGCCTCCGGGACAGCAATAGGAACACTGAAGCTTTCTTT | CASSLRDSNRNTEAFF
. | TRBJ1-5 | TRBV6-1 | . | TGTGCCAGCAGTGACCGGGACACCCGTAGCAATCAGCCCCAGCATTTT | CASSDRDTRSNQPQHF
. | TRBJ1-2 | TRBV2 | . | TGTGCCAGCAGTGACTCCAGGGACTATGGCTACACCTTC | CASSDSRDYGYTF
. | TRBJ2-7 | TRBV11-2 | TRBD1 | TGTGCCAGCAGCCAGACAGGGTCCTACGAGCAGTACTTC | CASSQTGSYEQYF
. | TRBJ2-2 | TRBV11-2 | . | TGTGCCAGCACCCCAAATCGGGACCCGAACACCGGGGAGCTGTTTTTT | CASTPNRDPNTGELFF
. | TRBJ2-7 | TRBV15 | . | TGTGCCACCAGCAGCCTGGGGGCTAAGCACTTC | CATSSLGAKHF
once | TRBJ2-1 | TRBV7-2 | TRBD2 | TGTGCCAGCAGCTCCTCAGCGGGGGGCTCCTACAATGAGCAGTTCTTC | CASSSSAGGSYNEQFF
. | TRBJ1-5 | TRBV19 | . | TGTGCCAGTAGCTCAAATCAGCCCCAGCATTTT | CASSSNQPQHF
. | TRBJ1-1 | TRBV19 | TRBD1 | TGTGCCAGTAGTATAGAAAAGGACAGGGGAAGGGACACTGAAGCTTTCTTT | CASSIEKDRGRDTEAFF
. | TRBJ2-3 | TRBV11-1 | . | TGTGCCAGCAGCTTAGGTAGGGGATCAGATACGCAGTATTTT | CASSLGRGSDTQYF
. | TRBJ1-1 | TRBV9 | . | TGTGCCAGCAGCAGCAGGACGGATAACACTGAAGCTTTCTTT | CASSSRTDNTEAFF
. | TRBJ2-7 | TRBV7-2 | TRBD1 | TGTGCCAGCAGCTTAGTATATGCCCCTGACAGGGGAGACGAGCAGTACTTC | CASSLVYAPDRGDEQYF
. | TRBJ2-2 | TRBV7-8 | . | TGTGCCAGCAGCCTCCGGACAGTCTTGAACACCGGGGAGCTGTTTTTT | CASSLRTVLNTGELFF
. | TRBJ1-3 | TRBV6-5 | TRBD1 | TGTGCCAGCAGTTACGGAGAGGGGGCATCTGGAAACACCATATATTTT | CASSYGEGASGNTIYF
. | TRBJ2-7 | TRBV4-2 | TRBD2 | TGTGCCAGCAGCCAAGATTCCAGCGGGGGGGCCTACGAGCAGTACTTC | CASSQDSSGGAYEQYF
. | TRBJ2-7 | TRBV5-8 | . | TGTGCCAGCAGTATTCCCAGAGCCGAGCAGTACTTC | CASSIPRAEQYF
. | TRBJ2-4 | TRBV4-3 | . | TGCGCCAGCAGCCAAGCAATTGGAGGGGGTAGAGCCAAAAACATTCAGTACTTC | CASSQAIGGGRAKNIQYF
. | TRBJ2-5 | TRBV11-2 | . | TGTGCCAGCAGCTCGATTTCGCCCCAAGAGACCCAGTACTTC | CASSSISPQETQYF
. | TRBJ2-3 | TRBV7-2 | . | TGTGCCAGCAGCTTGCCGAGCACAGATACGCAGTATTTT | CASSLPSTDTQYF
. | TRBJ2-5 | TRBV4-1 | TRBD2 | TGCGCCAGCAGCCGTGGACTAGCGGGGGACCCGGACCAAGAGACCCAGTACTTC | CASSRGLAGDPDQETQYF
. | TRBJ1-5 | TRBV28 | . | TGTGCCAGCCGGCCCGCCTGGGACAAAGATCAGCCCCAGCATTTT | CASRPAWDKDQPQHF
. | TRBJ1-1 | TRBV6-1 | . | TGTGCCAGCACTACACGACACCTTGAAGCTTTCTTT | CASTTRHLEAFF
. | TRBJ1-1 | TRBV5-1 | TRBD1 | TGCGCCAGCAGCAGGGACAGGGGAGATCCCTCAGGGGCTTTCTTT | CASSRDRGDPSGAFF
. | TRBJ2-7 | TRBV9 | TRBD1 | TGTGCCAGCAGCAAAGACGGACAGGGCTACTCCTACGAGCAGTACTTC | CASSKDGQGYSYEQYF
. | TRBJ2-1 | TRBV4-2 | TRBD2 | TGTGCCAGCAGCCAAGATCGAAAACTAGCGCCTTACAATGAGCAGTTCTTC | CASSQDRKLAPYNEQFF